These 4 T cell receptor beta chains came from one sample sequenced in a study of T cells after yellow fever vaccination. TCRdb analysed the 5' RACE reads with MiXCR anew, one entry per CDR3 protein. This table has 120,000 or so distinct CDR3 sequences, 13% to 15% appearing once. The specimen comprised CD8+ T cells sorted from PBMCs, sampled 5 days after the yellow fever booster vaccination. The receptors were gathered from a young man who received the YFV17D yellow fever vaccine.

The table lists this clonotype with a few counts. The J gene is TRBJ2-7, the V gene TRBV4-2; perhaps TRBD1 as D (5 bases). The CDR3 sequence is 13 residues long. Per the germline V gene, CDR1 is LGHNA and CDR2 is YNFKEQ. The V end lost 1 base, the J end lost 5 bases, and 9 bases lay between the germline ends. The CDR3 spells CASSQGPRDEQYF. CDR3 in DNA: TGTGCCAGCAGCCAAGGCCCCAGGGACGAGCAGTACTTC.

This chain's CDR3 is CASSLRSGIGNTIYF. In DNA, the CDR3 is TGTGCCAGCAGCTTACGCTCAGGGATTGGAAACACCATATATTTT. The V and J genes are TRBV7-9 and TRBJ1-3; D might be TRBD1 (5 bases). The CDR3 is 15 residues long. V lost 2 bases to trimming and J lost 3 bases, with 11 bases between them. The germline V gene encodes CDR1 SEHNR and CDR2 FQNEAQ (reference sequence). Drawing the rest from reference TRBV7-9 and TRBJ1-3, the complete variable domain is DTGVSQNPRHKITKRGQNVTFRCDPISEHNRLYWYRQTLGQGPEFLTYFQNEAQLEKSRLLSDRFSAERPKGSFSTLEIQRTEQGDSAMYLCASSLRSGIGNTIYFGEGSWLTVV.

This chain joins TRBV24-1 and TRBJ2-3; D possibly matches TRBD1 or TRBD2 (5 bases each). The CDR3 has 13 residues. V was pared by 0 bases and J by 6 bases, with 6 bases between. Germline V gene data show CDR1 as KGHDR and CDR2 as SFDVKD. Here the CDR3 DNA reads TGTGCCACCAGTGATTTGCGGGGCGATACGCAGTATTTT. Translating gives CATSDLRGDTQYF.

The CDR3 loop reads CASSSALAGGVGELFF. CDR3 in DNA: TGCGCCAGCAGCTCCGCACTAGCGGGGGGCGTCGGGGAGCTGTTTTTT. This rearrangement joins TRBV5-1 to TRBJ2-2, with 12 nucleotides matching TRBD2. Per the germline V gene, CDR1 is SGHRS and CDR2 is YFSETQ. The trim removed 3 bases at V and 7 bases at J, leaving 7 bases unmatched. The length of the CDR3 is 16 residues.